This T cell receptor (beta chain) was sequenced for a study of monozygotic twins with inflammatory bowel disease. TCRdb re-called the 5' RACE reads; one entry per CDR3 protein, DNA not given. Its table lists approximately 380,000 distinct CDR3 sequences. In germline, CDR1 is SGHRS, CDR2 YFSETQ. This CDR3 is 17 amino acids long. This TCR derives from a human donor with ulcerative colitis or Crohn's disease, or a healthy co-twin of an affected twin (not recorded which). Sequencing was carried out using blood. The chain has TRBV5-1 and TRBJ2-5; TCRdb proposes TRBD1, but this gene call is untestable without DNA. The CDR3 spells CASSLVPGGGLQETQYF.